This TCR beta chain is from a study of cytomegalovirus exposure and HLA in healthy donors. Study conclusions and caveats: In a later analysis, a missense DCLRE1C variant was linked to TCR beta V- and J-gene trimming. Follow-up analysis found HLA locus-dependent TCR association rates, highest for DRB1 and lowest for HLA-C. Despite most TCR sequences being rare, some public TCRs occurred in many donors.

Missing from this donor's record is the CMV serostatus. This clone was seen once. Its target is unknown. PCR employed 60 Vbeta and 13 Jbeta primers. The table came from immunoSEQ multiplex PCR; TCRdb's copy has only in-frame clones and leaves some out. The sample has around 150,000 clones, roughly 80% seen once; the top ten hold around 3.2%. Germline V CDR1 and CDR2: MNHGY, SVAAGI. The V end lost 4 bases, the J end lost 0 bases, and 13 bases lay between the germline ends. The CDR3 runs to 16 residues. The TCR originated in a human donor in good health. The sequenced sample was PBMCs. The chain links TRBV6-9 to TRBJ2-1; D uncertain. CDR3 in amino acids: CASSSTASSSYNEQFF. In nucleotides, the CDR3 is TGTGCCAGCAGTTCAACTGCATCCTCCTCCTACAATGAGCAGTTCTTC.